The TCR beta chain under discussion was sequenced for a study of identical twins. Study-wide results and caveats: Out-of-frame alpha sequences shared between twins exhibited an excess of low generation probability. Cord blood beta clonotypes present at high abundance carried fewer insertions; no such pattern appeared in memory repertoires.

V was trimmed by 3 bases and J by 2 bases, leaving 14 bases between them. Germline lookup yields CDR1 LGHNA and CDR2 YNFKEQ. The CDR3 is made up of 15 amino acids. Template switching, a step in the protocol, added a universal primer site, and cDNA carried unique molecular identifiers. TCRdb ran MiXCR on the 5' RACE reads and lists one entry per CDR3 protein. The sample contains approximately 1.8 million distinct CDR3 sequences, 25% to 35% of which appear only once. This clonotype was found a few times. Antigen specificity is unknown. The rearrangement links TRBV4-2 to TRBJ2-7; TRBD2 is a possible D gene (6 bases). The TCR sequence derives from a newborn girl in good health. The sequencing input was cord blood. This CDR3 is CASSHFGTSPYEQYF. The DNA of the CDR3 is TGTGCCAGCAGCCATTTCGGGACTTCCCCCTACGAGCAGTACTTC.